Listed here are 8 T cell receptor beta chains from one sample, sequenced in a study of blood T cell repertoires in COVID-19. Data came from immunoSEQ multiplex PCR; TCRdb stores just in-frame clones and leaves some out. The repertoire consists of about 340,000 clones, with 90% to 95% occurring once and the leading ten covering roughly 3.3%. The sequencing input was peripheral blood. The receptors derive from a woman aged 18-30 years who had recovered from COVID-19.

This chain joins TRBV5-8 and TRBJ2-1; 7 nucleotides line up with TRBD2. Per germline, CDR1 SGHTS and CDR2 YDEGEE. The CDR3 has 13 residues. With V trimmed by 4 bases and J by 6 bases, 4 bases remained unmatched. CDR3 amino acids: CASSPGRGNEQFF. The CDR3 nucleotides are TGTGCCAGCAGCCCAGGGAGGGGCAATGAGCAGTTCTTC.

The genes are TRBV5-1 and TRBJ1-3, with 8 nucleotides matching TRBD1. This CDR3 region has 14 residues. Germline CDR1 is SGHRS and CDR2 is YFSETQ. Trimming removed 4 bases from V and 3 bases from J; junction bases left unmatched: 3. In DNA form, the CDR3 reads TGCGCCAGCAGCGGGACAGGTTATGGAAACACCATATATTTT. The encoded protein is CASSGTGYGNTIYF. Using reference TRBV5-1 and TRBJ1-3 for the parts outside the CDR3, the full variable domain is KAGVTQTPRYLIKTRGQQVTLSCSPISGHRSVSWYQQTPGQGLQFLFEYFSETQRNKGNFPGRFSGRQFSNSRSEMNVSTLELGDSALYLCASSGTGYGNTIYFGEGSWLTVV.

This rearrangement joins TRBV27 to TRBJ1-1; D unclear. V lost 2 bases, J lost 4 bases, and 8 bases lay in between. CDR1 is MNHEY, CDR2 SMNVEV, per germline (reference sequence). This CDR3 has 13 residues. CDR3 DNA: TGTGCCAGCAGTTTAATGTGGGCCACTGAAGCTTTCTTT. Amino acid sequence: CASSLMWATEAFF.

The genes are TRBV18 and TRBJ1-5, with unresolved D. CDR3 length: 16 amino acids. Germline V lookup: CDR1 KGHSH, CDR2 LQKENI. The V and J ends lost 3 bases and 1 base respectively, with 13 bases between them. CDR3 nucleotides: TGTGCCAGCTCACCGGTGCATGGGAGAAGCAATCAGCCCCAGCATTTT. Encoded protein: CASSPVHGRSNQPQHF. Complete variable domain (other parts from reference TRBV18 and TRBJ1-5): NAGVMQNPRHLVRRRGQEARLRCSPMKGHSHVYWYRQLPEEGLKFMVYLQKENIIDESGMPKERFSAEFPKEGPSILRIQQVVRGDSAAYFCASSPVHGRSNQPQHFGDGTRLSIL.

The chain uses TRBV7-7 and TRBJ2-1, with TRBD2 identical over 11 bases. The V segment lost 5 bases and the J segment 9 bases; nucleotides outside the gene matches: 12. The CDR3 has 16 residues. Germline CDR1 and CDR2: SSHAT and FNYEAQ (reference sequence). In DNA, the CDR3 is TGTGCCAGCAGCGAAACACCGGGACTAGCGGTGGGTGAGCAGTTCTTC. This translates into CASSETPGLAVGEQFF. Full variable domain (outside the CDR3, taken from reference TRBV7-7 and TRBJ2-1): GAGVSQSPRYKVTKRGQDVTLRCDPISSHATLYWYQQALGQGPEFLTYFNYEAQPDKSGLPSDRFSAERPEGSISTLTIQRTEQRDSAMYRCASSETPGLAVGEQFFGPGTRLTVL.

This chain links TRBV5-6 with TRBJ2-5; TRBD2 matches 8 bases. Germline V gives CDR1 SGHDT, CDR2 YYEEEE. There are 16 residues in the CDR3. Trimming cost V 3 bases and J 5 bases; bases outside gene matches: 12. The DNA for the CDR3 is TGTGCCAGCAGCTGGGGGCCGGGGACTAGTCGGGAGACCCAGTACTTC. This codes for CASSWGPGTSRETQYF.

The V call is TRBV5-1, the J call TRBJ1-4, with 10 bases lining up with TRBD1. The CDR3 spans 14 residues. The V gene end was trimmed by 4 bases and the J gene end by 8 bases; junction bases not matched to a gene: 5. Germline CDR1 and CDR2: SGHRS and YFSETQ. The CDR3: CASSTGQGGEKLFF. CDR3 in DNA: TGCGCCAGCAGCACCGGACAGGGGGGCGAAAAACTGTTTTTT.

The chain carries TRBV3-1 (or the pseudogene TRBV3-2) and TRBJ2-1, with 7 positions matching TRBD1. The CDR3 covers 16 residues. Looked up from germline, CDR1 is LGHDT and CDR2 is YNNKEL (reference sequence). With V trimmed by 4 bases and J by 4 bases, 10 bases remained unmatched. The CDR3 DNA reads TGTGCCAGCAGCCGTCCGGCCCTACAGGGGTACAATGAGCAGTTCTTC. It codes for CASSRPALQGYNEQFF.